The rows below give T cell receptor beta chains drawn from one sample of a study of CD8 T cells in ankylosing spondylitis. One entry per CDR3 protein results from TCRdb running MiXCR on the 5' RACE reads. The data show 350,000 to 550,000 distinct CDR3 sequences, roughly 26% seen once. Sequencing was carried out using blood, either unsorted or a sorted T cell fraction (not recorded which). These TCRs come from a male donor with ankylosing spondylitis. The CDR3 runs from the conserved cysteine through the conserved F or W. The D gene is left open where the match is weak. The size field is filled for only some rows; it gives once, few, many or a size class.

13,few,TRBV3-1,-,TRBJ1-2,CASSDSESRGYTF,TGTGCCAGCAGCGATTCCGAGTCTCGTGGCTACACCTTC
13,-,TRBV20-1,-,TRBJ1-4,CSAPQSTNEKLFF,TGCAGTGCCCCACAGTCAACTAATGAAAAACTGTTTTTT
12,-,TRBV20-1,-,TRBJ1-2,CSARTGGNGYTF,TGCAGTGCTAGAACCGGGGGGAATGGCTACACCTTC
17,few,TRBV11-1,-,TRBJ2-1,CASSLEGDDLSYNEQFF,TGTGCCAGCAGCTTAGAGGGGGACGATTTGTCCTACAATGAGCAGTTCTTC
14,-,TRBV12-3/TRBV12-4,-,TRBJ1-2,CASSLRAPEGGYTF,TGTGCCAGCAGTTTACGGGCGCCGGAGGGGGGCTACACCTTC
11,-,TRBV29-1,TRBD2,TRBJ2-7,CSVGGGTEQYF,TGCAGCGTTGGGGGGGGTACCGAGCAGTACTTC
14,once,TRBV18,-,TRBJ1-2,CASSSNRGEYGYTF,TGTGCCAGCTCTTCCAATCGTGGGGAATATGGCTACACCTTC
16,-,TRBV5-6,TRBD1,TRBJ1-1,CASSSLQGALNTEAFF,TGTGCCAGCAGCTCCCTTCAGGGGGCCCTGAACACTGAAGCTTTCTTT
15,-,TRBV12-3/TRBV12-4,TRBD1,TRBJ2-5,CASSFPSTGTETQYF,TGTGCCAGCAGTTTCCCCTCGACAGGGACAGAGACCCAGTACTTC
15,-,TRBV11-2,TRBD2,TRBJ2-1,CASSLDIAGNNEQFF,TGTGCCAGCAGCTTAGATATAGCGGGAAACAATGAGCAGTTCTTC
15,-,TRBV7-9,-,TRBJ1-2,CASSLYQTITYGYTF,TGTGCCAGCAGCTTATATCAGACGATAACCTATGGCTACACCTTC
13,few,TRBV29-1,TRBD1,TRBJ2-5,CSVATGGRETQYF,TGCAGCGTCGCCACAGGGGGCCGCGAGACCCAGTACTTC
13,few,TRBV20-1,TRBD1,TRBJ2-5,CSATRTGSETQYF,TGCAGTGCTACGCGGACAGGGTCAGAGACCCAGTACTTC
14,-,TRBV5-1,TRBD1,TRBJ2-2,CASSLEGATGELFF,TGCGCCAGCAGCTTGGAGGGGGCTACCGGGGAGCTGTTTTTT